This T cell receptor (beta chain) derives from a study of T cell responses to AZD1222 COVID-19 vaccine (dated by TCRdb to 2020 to 2022). Context from the whole study: AZD1222 recipients whose second dose came at about 4 weeks and those whose second dose came at about 12 weeks were combined into one group, since spike-specific TCR depth and breadth did not differ between the two schedules. A total of under 250 trial participants underwent TCR sequencing, of whom 207 had received two doses of AZD1222 and some 25 had received two doses of the MenACWY control vaccine. Enrollment into the trials was organized by age into subgroups of 18-55, 56-69 and 70-plus years, and those subgroups contained roughly 140, 27 and 60 TCR-sequenced participants, respectively. The full study reports these points: After two AZD1222 doses, both the breadth and the depth of spike-specific TCRs were significantly higher than at day 0 and than in MenACWY recipients. Most participants were white British and females outnumbered males, and the authors suggested that clonal diversity may have been underestimated. Reportedly, almost half of the unique spike-specific TCRs recognized epitopes lying outside the regions that are mutated in the B.1.351 and B.1.1.7 variants. The whole spike protein was spanned by vaccine-associated CD4 TCRs, and dominant responses were seen in regions 160-218 and 743-854. In the small 56-69-year group, the increase in depth fell short of significance, most likely because of low power. Conclusions about previously exposed vaccinees were limited because only a handful of AZD1222 recipients were SARS-CoV-2 seropositive at baseline. No day 14 peak-response samples were available, so repertoires were characterized only after the peak T cell response.

About this clone itself: Its target antigen remains unknown. No base-level quality is on record; no much larger clone is a single base apart.

The time point tag for this specimen amounts to: baseline before first vaccination. Vaccinee samples came from UK trials COV001 and COV002, including a single-blind randomized controlled phase 2/3 trial of AZD1222 (ChAdOx1 nCoV-19) in healthy adults. For TCRbeta chain sequencing, PBMC samples were collected from trial participants at day 0 and at day 28 after the second dose. The CDR3 regions of human TCRbeta chains were analyzed by immunosequencing. The paper's processing steps were these. Repertoire TCRs were matched against a reference library of SARS-CoV-2-specific TCRs generated with the MIRA antigen-specificity platform. Breadth was defined as the fraction of unique TCRs that were SARS-CoV-2-associated. Depth was defined as the fraction of total T cells that were SARS-CoV-2-associated. Using the MIRA data, each spike-specific TCR was assigned both to the spike region to which the TCR was reactive and to a CD4 or CD8 class. Log10-transformed breadth and depth values were compared by one-way ANOVA with Sidak's multiple comparisons tests. TCRdb obtained this table from immuneACCESS and retained in-frame rearrangements with V and J assigned. These tables miss some clones; where compared with another copy, unresolved V genes account for less than half of the shortfall, and the remainder is unexplained. V and J calls and clone size are copied from that table; D and trimming were computed from the DNA. Across this sample there are about 100,000 clones, with 86% seen only once. Jointly, the top ten make up about 3.3% of the sample.

In the germline V gene, CDR1 corresponds to SGDLS and CDR2 to YYNGEE. The CDR3 runs 16 amino acids, cysteine and phenylalanine included. Left in the record is the CDR3 DNA by itself, 48 bases read in frame from the first base. Trimming at the junction amounts to 5 bases on V and 8 bases on J, and the germline ends lie 23 bases apart. The sequence was collected from an adult in good health. Specimen: peripheral blood, collected on day 0 of AZD1222 vaccination. Recombination connected TRBV9 to TRBJ1-3; no D gene is confidently identified. The nucleotide sequence reads as follows: TGTGCCAGCAGTCCAGATGGAGGCAGCCGCGTTGACACCATATATTTT. Translation gives CASSPDGGSRVDTIYF.